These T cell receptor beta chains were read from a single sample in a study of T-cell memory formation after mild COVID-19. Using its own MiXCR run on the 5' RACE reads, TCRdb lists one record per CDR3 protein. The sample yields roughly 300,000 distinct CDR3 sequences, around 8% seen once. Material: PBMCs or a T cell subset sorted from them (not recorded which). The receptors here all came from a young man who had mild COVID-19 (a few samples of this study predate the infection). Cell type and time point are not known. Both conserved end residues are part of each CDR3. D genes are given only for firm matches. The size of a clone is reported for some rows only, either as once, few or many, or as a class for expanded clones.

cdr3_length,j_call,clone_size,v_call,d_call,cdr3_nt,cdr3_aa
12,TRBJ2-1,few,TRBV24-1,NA,TGTGCCACCAGTGATTCGATCAATGAGCAGTTCTTC,CATSDSINEQFF
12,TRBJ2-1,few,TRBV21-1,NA,TGTGCCGCCAACTCGAGGGGCGCCGAGCAGTTCTTC,CAANSRGAEQFF
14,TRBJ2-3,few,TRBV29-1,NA,TGCAGCGCCGAGGGAAATCGGGGTGCAGATACGCAGTATTTT,CSAEGNRGADTQYF
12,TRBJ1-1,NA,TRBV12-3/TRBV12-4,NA,TGTGCCAGCAGTTCCCCTTTAAATGAAGCTTTCTTT,CASSSPLNEAFF
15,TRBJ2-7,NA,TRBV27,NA,TGTGCCAGCAGTCCGACGAAGGTAAACCCCTACGAGCAGTACTTC,CASSPTKVNPYEQYF
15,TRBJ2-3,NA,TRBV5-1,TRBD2,TGCGCCAGCAGCCTAGAGCGGGGGGGCGCAGATACGCAGTATTTT,CASSLERGGADTQYF
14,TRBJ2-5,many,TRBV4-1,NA,TGCGCCAGCAGCCAAAGATCACAAAGCGAGACCCAGTACTTC,CASSQRSQSETQYF
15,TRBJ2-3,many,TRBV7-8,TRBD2,TGTGCCAGCAGACACGAAGCGGGGGGAGGTGATACGCAGTATTTT,CASRHEAGGGDTQYF
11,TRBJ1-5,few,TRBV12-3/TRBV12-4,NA,TGTGCCAGCAGTTTTGTCGGGCCCCAGCATTTT,CASSFVGPQHF
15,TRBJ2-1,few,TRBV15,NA,TGTGCCACCAGCCTAGGCCGGGATTTTTACAATGAGCAGTTCTTC,CATSLGRDFYNEQFF
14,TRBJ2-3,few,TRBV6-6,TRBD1,TGTGCCAGCAGCTCCCGGGACAGGAGCGATACGCAGTATTTT,CASSSRDRSDTQYF
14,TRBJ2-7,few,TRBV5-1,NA,TGCGCCAGCACTACCATGTCGGGTTCCTACGAGCAGTACTTC,CASTTMSGSYEQYF
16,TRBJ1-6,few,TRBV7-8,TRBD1,TGTGCCAGCAGCTTGGGACCGGGGACAGAGGCTCGGGCCCTCCACTTT,CASSLGPGTEARALHF
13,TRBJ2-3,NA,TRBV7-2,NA,TGTGCCAGCAGCATCTGGGTTGCAGATACGCAGTATTTT,CASSIWVADTQYF
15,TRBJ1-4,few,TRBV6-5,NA,TGTGCCAGCAGTTACATTAAGGATGTGGATGAAAAACTGTTTTTT,CASSYIKDVDEKLFF
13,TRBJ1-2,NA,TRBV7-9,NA,TGTGCCAGCAGCTTACTAGGTTATGATGGCTACACCTTC,CASSLLGYDGYTF
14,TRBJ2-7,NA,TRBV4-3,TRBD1,TGCGCCAGCAGCCGTGGACAGGGGAGGTACGAGCAGTACTTC,CASSRGQGRYEQYF
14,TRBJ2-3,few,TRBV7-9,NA,TGTGCCAGCACCCTTGAGGCTAGCACAGATACGCAGTATTTT,CASTLEASTDTQYF
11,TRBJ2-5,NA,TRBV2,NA,TGTGCCAGCTCGACAAAAGAGACCCAGTACTTC,CASSTKETQYF
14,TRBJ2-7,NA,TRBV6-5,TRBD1,TGTGCCAGCAGTTCGCGGACAGGGACCCTAGGGCAGTACTTC,CASSSRTGTLGQYF
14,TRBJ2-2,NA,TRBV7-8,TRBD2,TGTGCCAGCACCCCCACGGGGGGGACCGGGGAGCTGTTTTTT,CASTPTGGTGELFF
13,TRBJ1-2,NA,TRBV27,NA,TGTGCCAGCAGACACTTCCAGGGGAATGGCTACACCTTC,CASRHFQGNGYTF
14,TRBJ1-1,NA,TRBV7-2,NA,TGTGCCAGCACCGCCGCGGGGTGGTACACTGAAGCTTTCTTT,CASTAAGWYTEAFF
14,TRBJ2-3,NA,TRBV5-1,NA,TGCGCCAGCAGCAGCCGGGACAGCACAGATACGCAGTATTTT,CASSSRDSTDTQYF
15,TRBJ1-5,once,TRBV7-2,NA,TGTGCCAGCAGCTTTTCTCAGGGGCTCGGGCAGCCCCAGCATTTT,CASSFSQGLGQPQHF
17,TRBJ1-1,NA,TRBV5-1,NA,TGCGCCAGCAGCTGGCCTGGGCCCTCCACCCCGAACACTGAAGCTTTCTTT,CASSWPGPSTPNTEAFF
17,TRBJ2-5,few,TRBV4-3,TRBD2,TGCGCCAGCAGCCAAGTAGGGCTAGCGGGGGGCGGGGAGACCCAGTACTTC,CASSQVGLAGGGETQYF
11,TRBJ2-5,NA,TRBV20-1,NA,TGCAGTGCTAATGGACAAGAGACCCAGTACTTC,CSANGQETQYF
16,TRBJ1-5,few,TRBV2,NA,TGTGCCAGCAGCGCTTCCACCGGGACTAAGAATCAGCCCCAGCATTTT,CASSASTGTKNQPQHF
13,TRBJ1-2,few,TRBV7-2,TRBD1,TGTGCCAGCAGCGATCAGGGGGCTGGAAGCTACACCTTC,CASSDQGAGSYTF
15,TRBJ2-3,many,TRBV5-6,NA,TGTGCCAGCAGCTTGGTCCCAGGGAACCGGGGTACGCAGTATTTT,CASSLVPGNRGTQYF
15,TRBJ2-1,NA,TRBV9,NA,TGTGCCAGCAGCGTACAGGACTTATCCTACAATGAGCAGTTCTTC,CASSVQDLSYNEQFF
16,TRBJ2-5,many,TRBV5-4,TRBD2,TGTGCCAGCAGCTTAAGCGGGGGCGCCGGTTCGGAGACCCAGTACTTC,CASSLSGGAGSETQYF
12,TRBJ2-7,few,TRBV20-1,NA,TGCAGTGCTAGGGACACAGCCTACGAGCAGTACTTC,CSARDTAYEQYF
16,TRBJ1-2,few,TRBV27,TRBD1,TGTGCCAGCAGCCGACAGGACCCGGGACAGGGATATGGCTACACCTTC,CASSRQDPGQGYGYTF
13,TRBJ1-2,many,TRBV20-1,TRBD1,TGCAGTGCCAGGGGGGCGGCTAACTATGGCTACACCTTC,CSARGAANYGYTF
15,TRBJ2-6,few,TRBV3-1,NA,TGTGCCAGCACCGGGACAAGAACTGGGGCCAACGTCCTGACTTTC,CASTGTRTGANVLTF
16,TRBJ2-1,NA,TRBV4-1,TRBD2,TGCGCCAGCAGCCAAGATTGGAGCGGGGGTTACAATGAGCAGTTCTTC,CASSQDWSGGYNEQFF
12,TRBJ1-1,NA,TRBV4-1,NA,TGCGCCAGCAGTGAGGTGAACACTGAAGCTTTCTTT,CASSEVNTEAFF
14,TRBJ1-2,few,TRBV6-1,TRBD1,TGTGCCAGCAATAACAGGGGGCTCGGGTATGGCTACACCTTC,CASNNRGLGYGYTF
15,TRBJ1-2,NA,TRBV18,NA,TGTGCCAGCTCACCCAACGGCAGGGGATATGGAGGCTACACCTTC,CASSPNGRGYGGYTF
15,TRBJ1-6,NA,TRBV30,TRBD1,TGTGCCTGGAGGGGGGACAGGACCTATAATTCACCCCTCCACTTT,CAWRGDRTYNSPLHF
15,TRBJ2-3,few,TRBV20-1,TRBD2,TGCAGTGCGCTAGACACCGGGACTACCACAGATACGCAGTATTTT,CSALDTGTTTDTQYF
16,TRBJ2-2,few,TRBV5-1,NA,TGCGCCAGCAGCTCCAGGGGCCGAGGGAGCCAGAGGGAGCTGTTTTTT,CASSSRGRGSQRELFF
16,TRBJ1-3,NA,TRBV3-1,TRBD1,TGTGCCAGCAGCCGATTGGACAGGGTCTCTGGAAACACCATATATTTT,CASSRLDRVSGNTIYF
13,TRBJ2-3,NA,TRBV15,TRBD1,TGTGCCACCGCAGGGGGCTGGACAGATACGCAGTATTTT,CATAGGWTDTQYF
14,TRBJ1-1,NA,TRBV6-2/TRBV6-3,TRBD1,TGTGCCAGCAACCCGGGACAGGGACTGAGTGAAGCTTTCTTT,CASNPGQGLSEAFF
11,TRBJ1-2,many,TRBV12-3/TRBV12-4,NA,TGTGCCAGCAGTTTAGCCCAAAGCTACACCTTC,CASSLAQSYTF
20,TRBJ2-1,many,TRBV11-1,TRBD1,TGTGCCAGCAGCTTAGCTAAGTACAGGGGGATACTTGGATATGGCAATGAGCAGTTCTTC,CASSLAKYRGILGYGNEQFF
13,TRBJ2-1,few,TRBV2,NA,TGTGCCAGCTCCTCCCCTCGGGACGATGAGCAGTTCTTC,CASSSPRDDEQFF